One and the same sample provided the 30 T cell receptor beta chains below, sequenced in a study of T cells after yellow fever vaccination. TCRdb called the 5' RACE reads again in MiXCR, with one record for every CDR3 protein. The data hold a few hundred thousand distinct CDR3 sequences, with less than 9.5% observed a single time. The input for sequencing was CD4+ T cells sorted from PBMCs, taken 5 days after the yellow fever booster vaccination. These receptors were obtained from a man in his late teens or twenties who received the YFV17D yellow fever vaccine.

This chain joins TRBV6-2 or TRBV6-3 and TRBJ1-2; D is perhaps TRBD1 (6 bases). The CDR3 spans 14 residues. V dropped 0 bases and J dropped 10 bases, with 15 bases sitting between them. The germline V gene has CDR1 MNHEY and CDR2 SVGEGT. CDR3 sequence reads: CASSYSNGGLDYTF. CDR3 coding DNA: TGTGCCAGCAGTTACTCGAATGGGGGCTTGGACTACACCTTC.

There are many counts of this clonotype. The chain recombines TRBV7-6 with TRBJ2-2, with a possible D match to TRBD1 (5 bases). The V gene's germline CDR1 is SGHVS and CDR2 FNYEAQ. The CDR3 sequence is 15 residues long. V dropped 6 bases and J dropped 4 bases, with 15 bases sitting between them. CDR3 DNA sequence: TGTGCCAGCAGACTCGACAGAGTTGGCACCGGGGAGCTGTTTTTT. This codes for CASRLDRVGTGELFF. Complete variable domain (other parts from reference TRBV7-6 and TRBJ2-2): GAGVSQSPRYKVTKRGQDVALRCDPISGHVSLYWYRQALGQGPEFLTYFNYEAQQDKSGLPNDRFSAERPEGSISTLTIQRTEQRDSAMYRCASRLDRVGTGELFFGEGSRLTVL.

This clonotype was counted between two and nine times. The J gene is TRBJ1-5, the V gene TRBV18, with TRBD1 as a possible D gene (6 bases). Trimming left V 3 bases short and J 5 bases short, with 14 bases between. The CDR3 is 15 residues long. Germline V lookup: CDR1 KGHSH, CDR2 LQKENI. The CDR3 is CASSPLQGKDQPQHF. In nucleotides, the CDR3 is TGTGCCAGCTCACCTCTACAGGGTAAAGATCAGCCCCAGCATTTT.

The rearrangement links TRBV12-3 or TRBV12-4 to TRBJ2-7; a weak D match, TRBD1 (6 bases). The V and J ends lost 5 bases and 6 bases respectively, with 17 bases between them. CDR3 length: 14 amino acids. CDR3 sequence (DNA): TGTGCCAGCAGTACCTCTGGACAACAGGGCGAGCAGTACTTC. It is translated as CASSTSGQQGEQYF.

The CDR3 DNA follows: TGTGCCAGCAGCCGGACAGGGGGATTAGATACGCAGTATTTT. As protein: CASSRTGGLDTQYF. The chain recombines TRBV7-8 with TRBJ2-3, with 10 bases that match TRBD1. With 5 bases clipped from V and 5 bases from J, the junction kept 4 bases outside the gene matches. The CDR3 covers 14 residues. Germline-derived CDR1 and CDR2 are SGHVS and FQNEAQ. The full variable domain, with the rest looked up from reference TRBV7-8 and TRBJ2-3, is GAGVSQSPRYKVAKRGQDVALRCDPISGHVSLFWYQQALGQGPEFLTYFQNEAQLDKSGLPSDRFFAERPEGSVSTLKIQRTQQEDSAVYLCASSRTGGLDTQYFGPGTRLTVL.

The chain uses TRBV4-2 and TRBJ2-5; 14 positions match TRBD2. V trimming: 5 bases; J trimming: 4 bases; junction bases outside the gene matches: 3. Germline CDR1 LGHNA, CDR2 YNFKEQ. There are 15 residues in the CDR3. Written as DNA, the CDR3 is TGTGCCAGCAGCTGGACTAGCGGGGGGATAGAGACCCAGTACTTC. The encoded protein is CASSWTSGGIETQYF.

This clonotype has ten or more counts. V is TRBV7-2 and J is TRBJ2-3; TRBD2 aligns across 8 bases. Germline V CDR1 and CDR2: SGHTA, FQGNSA. The CDR3 is 16 amino acids. The V gene end was trimmed by 5 bases and the J gene end by 3 bases; junction bases not matched to a gene: 10. The CDR3 nucleotides read TGTGCCAGCAGCCCCCGAGTCCAGCGGGGGACAGATACGCAGTATTTT. Amino acid sequence: CASSPRVQRGTDTQYF. The full variable domain, in which reference TRBV7-2 and TRBJ2-3 provide the parts outside the CDR3, is GAGVSQSPSNKVTEKGKDVELRCDPISGHTALYWYRQSLGQGLEFLIYFQGNSAPDKSGLPSDRFSAERTGGSVSTLTIQRTQQEDSAVYLCASSPRVQRGTDTQYFGPGTRLTVL.

This clonotype showed up just a few times. The chain carries TRBV28 and TRBJ2-5; weak D call: TRBD2 (7 bases). V gave up 7 bases and J gave up 4 bases, with 19 bases separating them. The CDR3 has 15 residues. In germline, CDR1 is MDHEN, CDR2 SYDVKM. CDR3 coding DNA: TGTGCCAGCACACCATCGGGGGGCCGGGTAGAGACCCAGTACTTC. Its translation is CASTPSGGRVETQYF.

The chain carries TRBV29-1 and TRBJ1-1, with 9 bases matching TRBD1. J gave up 3 bases and V 1 base, and 6 bases lay outside the gene matches. Per the germline V gene, CDR1 is SQVTM and CDR2 is ANQGSEA. The CDR3 totals 15 residues. CDR3 sequence (DNA): TGCAGCGTTGAAGCGGTGACAGGGGGGGACACTGAAGCTTTCTTT. Its protein is CSVEAVTGGDTEAFF.

This clonotype occurred a few times. V is TRBV4-2 and J is TRBJ1-4; D is unresolved. CDR1 and CDR2 (germline): LGHNA, YNFKEQ. Trimming left V 1 base short and J 0 bases short, with 6 bases between. This CDR3 comprises 15 residues. This CDR3 reads CASSQGYATNEKLFF. In DNA, the CDR3 is TGTGCCAGCAGCCAAGGTTATGCAACTAATGAAAAACTGTTTTTT.

The chain is built from TRBV2 and TRBJ2-5, with D unclear. CDR1 SNHLY and CDR2 FYNNEI come from the germline V gene. Trimming took 6 bases from V and 5 from J, leaving 16 bases between them. The CDR3 totals 14 residues. DNA for the CDR3: TGTGCCAGCAGGGGGATTACCGGTGGGGAGACCCAGTACTTC. Its protein is CASRGITGGETQYF. Combining the CDR3 with reference TRBV2 and TRBJ2-5 gives the whole variable domain EPEVTQTPSHQVTQMGQEVILRCVPISNHLYFYWYRQILGQKVEFLVSFYNNEISEKSEIFDDQFSVERPDGSNFTLKIRSTKLEDSAMYFCASRGITGGETQYFGPGTRLLVL.

The chain couples TRBV27 to TRBJ2-1, with a tentative D call TRBD2 (9 bases). With 6 bases removed from V and 4 bases from J, the gap between germline ends came to 19 bases. The CDR3 runs to 16 residues. The V gene's germline CDR1 is MNHEY and CDR2 SMNVEV (reference sequence). CDR3 DNA: TGTGCCAGCAGGCTCAGGGGGCGGGGGGGTTACAATGAGCAGTTCTTC. Encoded protein: CASRLRGRGGYNEQFF.

This clonotype was picked up many times. The V and J genes are TRBV19 and TRBJ2-7; D may be TRBD1 or TRBD2 (6 bases each). Germline CDR1 and CDR2: LNHDA and SQIVND (reference sequence). Between the trimmed V and J ends, which lost 5 bases and 0 bases, there was a span of 17 bases. The CDR3 has 16 residues. The CDR3 is CASSLDRTTSSYEQYF. CDR3 DNA sequence: TGTGCCAGTAGTCTCGACAGGACTACCTCCTCCTACGAGCAGTACTTC. The full variable domain, in which reference TRBV19 and TRBJ2-7 provide the parts outside the CDR3, is DGGITQSPKYLFRKEGQNVTLSCEQNLNHDAMYWYRQDPGQGLRLIYYSQIVNDFQKGDIAEGYSVSREKKESFPLTVTSAQKNPTAFYLCASSLDRTTSSYEQYFGPGTRLTVT.

This clonotype was seen a handful of times. The CDR3 protein is CASSLVPGSYGYTF. CDR3 nucleotides: TGTGCCAGCAGCTTAGTTCCAGGGTCCTATGGCTACACCTTC. The genes are TRBV7-8 and TRBJ1-2, with D perhaps TRBD1 (5 bases). V lost 1 base to trimming and J lost 4 bases, with 10 bases between them. The CDR3 has 14 residues. From germline, CDR1 is SGHVS and CDR2 FQNEAQ.

Only a few counts were recorded for this clonotype. V is TRBV11-2 and J is TRBJ2-2; D unresolved. This CDR3 has 13 amino acids. The germline CDR1 and CDR2 sequences are SGHAT and FQNNGV. Trimming left V 1 base short and J 7 bases short, with 7 bases between. In nucleotides, the CDR3 is TGTGCCAGCAGCTTAGCGTGGGGCGGGGAGCTGTTTTTT. Its protein is CASSLAWGGELFF.

This clonotype appeared a few times. This chain links TRBV4-3 with TRBJ2-3; 11 nucleotides match TRBD1. TRBJ1-5 matches the DNA end more closely, so the J call is doubtful. This CDR3 comprises 16 residues. Per the germline V gene, CDR1 is LGHNA and CDR2 is YSLEER. CDR3 DNA sequence: TGCGCCAGCAGCCAAGGGCGGACAGGGGGCACAGATACGCAGCATTTT. Translated, it gives CASSQGRTGGTDTQHF.

This clonotype appeared many times. This chain joins TRBV29-1 and TRBJ1-3; TRBD1 matches 8 bases. V lost 4 bases and J lost 2; bases outside the gene matches: 10. Germline V lookup: CDR1 SQVTM, CDR2 ANQGSEA. The CDR3 has 16 residues. The CDR3 DNA follows: TGCAGCGTTGCCAGCAGGGGGCTTGGCGCTGGAAACACCATATATTTT. It translates to CSVASRGLGAGNTIYF.

In this sample, this clonotype turned up many times. The J gene is TRBJ2-7, the V gene TRBV6-2 or TRBV6-3; D unclear. The V gene's germline CDR1 is MNHEY and CDR2 SVGEGT. The V end lost 0 bases, the J end lost 7 bases, and 16 bases lay between the germline ends. CDR3 size: 15 residues. CDR3 bases: TGTGCCAGCAGTTACTCGACTCCACCGGAGTTGGAGCAGTACGTC. This translates into CASSYSTPPELEQYV.

This sequence joins TRBV18 and TRBJ1-6, with a weak D call TRBD1 (5 bases). V gave up 3 bases and J gave up 4 bases, with 7 bases separating them. The CDR3 has 14 residues. Germline CDR1 KGHSH, CDR2 LQKENI. In DNA, the CDR3 is TGTGCCAGCTCACCGACAGAGTATAATTCACCCCTCCACTTT. Encoded protein: CASSPTEYNSPLHF.

The V and J genes are TRBV20-1 and TRBJ1-6; D is uncertain. The V gene lost 1 base and the J gene lost 13 bases, with 11 bases spanning the gap. Germline loops: CDR1 DFQATT, CDR2 SNEGSKA (reference sequence). This CDR3 region has 12 residues. The CDR3 loop is CSARGGNIPLHF. The CDR3 region has the DNA TGCAGTGCTAGAGGCGGCAATATCCCCCTCCACTTT.

This clonotype was picked up a small number of times. The rearrangement links TRBV20-1 to TRBJ1-2; no clear D gene. V lost 7 bases and J lost 8, with 5 bases in between. In germline, CDR1 is DFQATT, CDR2 SNEGSKA (reference sequence). The CDR3 runs 8 residues. The CDR3, as DNA: TGCAGTGTGCGGGGCTACACCTTC. It is translated as CSVRGYTF.

The genes are TRBV28 and TRBJ2-3; D is perhaps TRBD1 or TRBD2 (5 bases each). Germline CDR1 and CDR2: MDHEN and SYDVKM. The CDR3 has 16 amino acids. Trimming pared 5 bases from V and 6 bases from J, leaving 21 bases between. CDR3: CASSTYRQLGEDTQYF. Here the CDR3 DNA reads TGTGCCAGCAGTACCTACAGGCAACTAGGAGAGGATACGCAGTATTTT.

This clonotype has just a few counts. The V and J genes are TRBV5-1 and TRBJ2-1, with D tentatively TRBD2 (5 bases). V shed 1 base and J shed 0 bases, with 8 bases lying between them. The CDR3 loop spans 15 amino acids. Germline CDR1 is SGHRS and CDR2 is YFSETQ. This CDR3 reads CASSLISGSYNEQFF. As DNA, the CDR3 is TGCGCCAGCAGCTTGATAAGCGGCTCCTACAATGAGCAGTTCTTC.

In this sample, this clonotype turned up many times. The CDR3 loop is CASSRNMDGAGSPLHF. The CDR3 DNA sequence: TGTGCCAGCAGCCGAAACATGGACGGCGCAGGTTCACCCCTCCACTTT. This rearrangement joins TRBV7-2 to TRBJ1-6; D unclear. This CDR3 has 16 residues. Germline-derived CDR1 and CDR2 are SGHTA and FQGNSA. The V end was cut by 5 bases, the J end by 9 bases, with 20 bases between.

This clonotype was observed at least ten times. The V and J genes are TRBV11-2 and TRBJ1-2, with D hard to call. CDR1 is SGHAT, CDR2 FQNNGV, per germline. The CDR3 spans 14 residues. The V gene lost 5 bases and the J gene lost 4 bases, with 14 bases spanning the gap. CDR3 residues: CASSLHAQFYGYTF. The CDR3, as DNA: TGTGCCAGCAGCCTTCACGCACAGTTCTATGGCTACACCTTC.

This clonotype has more than one count but fewer than ten. The chain carries TRBV7-2 and TRBJ2-1, with 8 bases aligning to TRBD2. The CDR3 is 14 residues long. Per germline, CDR1 SGHTA and CDR2 FQGNSA. Germline trimming cut 5 bases from V and 8 bases from J; bases unmatched to any gene: 8. CDR3 loop: CASSPVTGRDEQFF. CDR3 coding DNA: TGTGCCAGCAGCCCAGTGACCGGGAGGGATGAGCAGTTCTTC.

The chain is built from TRBV12-3 or TRBV12-4 and TRBJ1-2; 8 bases are shared with TRBD1. The CDR3 extends over 14 amino acids. J lost 6 bases, V lost 8 bases, and 11 bases had no gene match. In nucleotides, the CDR3 is TGTGCCAGCTCGCGAACAGGGGGAGCGGATGGCTACACCTTC. Translating gives CASSRTGGADGYTF.

This clonotype has at least ten counts. This rearrangement joins TRBV7-9 to TRBJ1-4, with 9 bases that match TRBD1. This CDR3 contains 15 residues. Germline assignment: CDR1 SEHNR and CDR2 FQNEAQ (reference sequence). Unmatched junction bases numbered 3, after V lost 5 bases and J lost 2 bases. The CDR3 region has the DNA TGTGCCAGCAGCCCCGGGACAGGGACTAATGAAAAACTGTTTTTT. Protein product: CASSPGTGTNEKLFF.

This clonotype was seen many times. This chain uses TRBV7-3 with TRBJ2-3; tentatively, D is TRBD2 (5 bases). The CDR3 is made up of 14 amino acids. V was clipped by 5 bases and J by 2 bases, with 11 bases between them. Germline CDR1 and CDR2: SGHTA and FQGTGA. CDR3: CASSPGVNTDTQYF. The CDR3 nucleotides are TGTGCCAGCAGCCCCGGGGTCAACACAGATACGCAGTATTTT.

This clonotype showed up many times. V usage is TRBV7-9 and J usage is TRBJ2-3; TRBD1 or TRBD2 may be the D gene (5 bases each). CDR1 is SEHNR and CDR2 is FQNEAQ in the germline V gene (reference sequence). Trimming removed 2 bases from V and 2 bases from J, with 17 bases in between. CDR3 length: 17 amino acids. CDR3 region: CASSLKRGLQFTDTQYF. CDR3 DNA sequence: TGTGCCAGCAGCTTAAAACGGGGCCTGCAGTTCACAGATACGCAGTATTTT.